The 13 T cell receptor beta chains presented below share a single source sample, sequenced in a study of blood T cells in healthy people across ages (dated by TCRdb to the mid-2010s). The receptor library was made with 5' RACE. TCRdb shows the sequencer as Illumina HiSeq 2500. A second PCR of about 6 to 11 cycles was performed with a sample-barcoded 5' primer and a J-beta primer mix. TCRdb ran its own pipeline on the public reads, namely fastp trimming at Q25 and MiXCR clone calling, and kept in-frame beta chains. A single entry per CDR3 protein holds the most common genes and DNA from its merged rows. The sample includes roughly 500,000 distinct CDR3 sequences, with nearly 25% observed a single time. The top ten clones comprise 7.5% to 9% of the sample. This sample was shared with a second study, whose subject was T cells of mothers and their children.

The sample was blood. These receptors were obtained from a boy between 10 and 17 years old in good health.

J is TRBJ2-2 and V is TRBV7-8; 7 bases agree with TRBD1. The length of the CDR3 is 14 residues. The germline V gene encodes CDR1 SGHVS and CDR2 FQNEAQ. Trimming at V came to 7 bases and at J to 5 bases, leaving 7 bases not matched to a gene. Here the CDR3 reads CASIASRGTGELFF. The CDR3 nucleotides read TGTGCCAGCATCGCAAGCAGGGGGACCGGGGAGCTGTTTTTT.

The CDR3 sequence is CASSLKMNTEAFF. The CDR3 bases are TGTGCCAGCAGTCTAAAGATGAACACTGAAGCTTTCTTT. The gene calls are TRBV28 and TRBJ1-1, with D uncertain. Trimming pared 5 bases from V and 0 bases from J, leaving 7 bases between. CDR3 size: 13 residues. From germline, CDR1 is MDHEN and CDR2 SYDVKM. Complete variable domain (other parts from reference TRBV28 and TRBJ1-1): DVKVTQSSRYLVKRTGEKVFLECVQDMDHENMFWYRQDPGLGLRLIYFSYDVKMKEKGDIPEGYSVSREKKERFSLILESASTNQTSMYLCASSLKMNTEAFFGQGTRLTVV.

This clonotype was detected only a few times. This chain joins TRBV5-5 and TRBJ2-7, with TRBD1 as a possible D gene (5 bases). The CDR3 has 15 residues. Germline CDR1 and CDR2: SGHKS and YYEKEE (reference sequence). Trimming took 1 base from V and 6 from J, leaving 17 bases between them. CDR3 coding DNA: TGTGCCAGCAGCTTGCCCCGGCAGGGTAGGATCGAGCAGTACTTC. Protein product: CASSLPRQGRIEQYF.

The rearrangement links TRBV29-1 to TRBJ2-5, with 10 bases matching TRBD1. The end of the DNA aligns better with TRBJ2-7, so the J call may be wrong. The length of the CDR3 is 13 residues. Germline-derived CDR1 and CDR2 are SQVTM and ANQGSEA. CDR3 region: CSTRQGASYEQYF. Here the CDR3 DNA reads TGCAGCACCCGACAGGGGGCATCCTACGAGCAGTACTTC.

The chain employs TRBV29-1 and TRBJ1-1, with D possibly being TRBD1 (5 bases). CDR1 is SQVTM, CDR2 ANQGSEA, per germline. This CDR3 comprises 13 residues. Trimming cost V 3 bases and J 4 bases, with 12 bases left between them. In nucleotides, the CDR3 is TGCAGCGTTGATGAAGGGGTTGGCACTGAAGCTTTCTTT. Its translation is CSVDEGVGTEAFF.

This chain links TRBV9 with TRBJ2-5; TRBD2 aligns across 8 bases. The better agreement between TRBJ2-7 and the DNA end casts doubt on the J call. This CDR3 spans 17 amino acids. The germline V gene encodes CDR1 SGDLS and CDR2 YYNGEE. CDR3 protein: CASSVAVESGSSYEQYF. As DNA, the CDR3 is TGTGCCAGCAGCGTAGCTGTCGAAAGCGGGAGTAGCTACGAGCAGTACTTC.

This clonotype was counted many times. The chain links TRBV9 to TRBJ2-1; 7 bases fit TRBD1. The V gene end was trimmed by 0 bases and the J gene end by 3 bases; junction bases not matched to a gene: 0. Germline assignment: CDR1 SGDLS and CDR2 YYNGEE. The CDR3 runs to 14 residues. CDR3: CASSVGDSYNEQFF. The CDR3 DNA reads TGTGCCAGCAGCGTAGGGGACAGCTACAATGAGCAGTTCTTC.

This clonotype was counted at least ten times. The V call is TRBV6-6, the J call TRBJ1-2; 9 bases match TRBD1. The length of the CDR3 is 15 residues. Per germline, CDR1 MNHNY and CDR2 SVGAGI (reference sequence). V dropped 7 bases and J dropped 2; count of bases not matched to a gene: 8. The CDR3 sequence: CASTATGQGNYGYTF. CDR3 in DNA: TGTGCCAGCACCGCCACGGGACAGGGAAACTATGGCTACACCTTC.

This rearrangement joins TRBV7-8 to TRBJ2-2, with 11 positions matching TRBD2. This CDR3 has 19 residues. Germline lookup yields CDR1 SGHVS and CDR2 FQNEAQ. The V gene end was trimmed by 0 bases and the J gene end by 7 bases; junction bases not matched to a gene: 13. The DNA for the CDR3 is TGTGCCAGCAGCTTAGCCTACCTCTTAGCGGGGGGGCCTAACGGGGAGCTGTTTTTT. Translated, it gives CASSLAYLLAGGPNGELFF. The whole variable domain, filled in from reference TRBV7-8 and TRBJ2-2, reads GAGVSQSPRYKVAKRGQDVALRCDPISGHVSLFWYQQALGQGPEFLTYFQNEAQLDKSGLPSDRFFAERPEGSVSTLKIQRTQQEDSAVYLCASSLAYLLAGGPNGELFFGEGSRLTVL.

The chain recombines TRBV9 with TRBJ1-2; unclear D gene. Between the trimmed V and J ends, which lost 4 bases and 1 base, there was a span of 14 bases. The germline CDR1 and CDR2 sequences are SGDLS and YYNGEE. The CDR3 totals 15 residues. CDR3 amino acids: CASSSGPRVNYGYTF. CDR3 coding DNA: TGTGCCAGCAGCTCGGGCCCCCGCGTTAACTATGGCTACACCTTC.

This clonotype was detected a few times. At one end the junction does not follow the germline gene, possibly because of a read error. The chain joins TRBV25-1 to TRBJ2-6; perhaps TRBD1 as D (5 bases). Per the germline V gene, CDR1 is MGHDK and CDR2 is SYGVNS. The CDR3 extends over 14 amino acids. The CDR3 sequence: CASSAGSGANVLAF. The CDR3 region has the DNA TGTGCCAGCAGTGCCGGGTCTGGGGCCAACGTCCTGGCTTTC.

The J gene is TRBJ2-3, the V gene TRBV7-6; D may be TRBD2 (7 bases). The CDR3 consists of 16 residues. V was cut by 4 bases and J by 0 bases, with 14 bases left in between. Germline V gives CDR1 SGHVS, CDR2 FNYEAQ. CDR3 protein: CASSSWGGASTDTQYF. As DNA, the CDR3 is TGTGCCAGCAGCTCATGGGGGGGGGCAAGCACAGATACGCAGTATTTT.

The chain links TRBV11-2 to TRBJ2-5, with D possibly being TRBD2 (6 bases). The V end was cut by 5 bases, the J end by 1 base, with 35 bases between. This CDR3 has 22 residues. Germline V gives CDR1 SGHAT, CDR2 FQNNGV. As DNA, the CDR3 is TGTGCCAGCAGCGGCACTGCAGGAGGGGCGTACAGTCTCGAGAGAGCCCAAGAGACCCAGTACTTC. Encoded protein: CASSGTAGGAYSLERAQETQYF.